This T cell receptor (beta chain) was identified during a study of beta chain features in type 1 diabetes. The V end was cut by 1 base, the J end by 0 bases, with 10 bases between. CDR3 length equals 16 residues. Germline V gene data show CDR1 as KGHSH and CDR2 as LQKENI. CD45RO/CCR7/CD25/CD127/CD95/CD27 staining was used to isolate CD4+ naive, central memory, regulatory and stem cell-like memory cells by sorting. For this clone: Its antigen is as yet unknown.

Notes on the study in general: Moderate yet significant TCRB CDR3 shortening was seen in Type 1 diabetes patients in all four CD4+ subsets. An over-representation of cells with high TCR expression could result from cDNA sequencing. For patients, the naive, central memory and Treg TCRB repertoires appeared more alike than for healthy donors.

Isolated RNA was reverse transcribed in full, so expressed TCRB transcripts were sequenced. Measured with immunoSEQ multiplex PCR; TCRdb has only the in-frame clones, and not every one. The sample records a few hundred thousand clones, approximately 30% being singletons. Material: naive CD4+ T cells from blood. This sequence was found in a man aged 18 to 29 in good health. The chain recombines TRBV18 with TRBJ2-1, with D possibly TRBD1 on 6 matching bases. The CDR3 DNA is TGTGCCAGCTCACCACTTCAGGGGAGCTCCTACAATGAGCAGTTCTTC. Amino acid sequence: CASSPLQGSSYNEQFF.